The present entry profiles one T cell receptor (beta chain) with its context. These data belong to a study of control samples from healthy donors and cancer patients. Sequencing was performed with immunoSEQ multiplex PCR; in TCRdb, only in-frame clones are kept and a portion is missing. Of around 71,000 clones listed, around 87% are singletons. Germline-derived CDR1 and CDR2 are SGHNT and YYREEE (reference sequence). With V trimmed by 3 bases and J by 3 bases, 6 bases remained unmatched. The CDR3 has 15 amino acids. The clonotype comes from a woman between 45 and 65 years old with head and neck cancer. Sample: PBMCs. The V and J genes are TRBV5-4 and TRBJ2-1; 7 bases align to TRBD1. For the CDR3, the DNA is TGTGCCAGCAGCTCCCGGGACAGTCTCTACAATGAGCAGTTCTTC. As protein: CASSSRDSLYNEQFF.